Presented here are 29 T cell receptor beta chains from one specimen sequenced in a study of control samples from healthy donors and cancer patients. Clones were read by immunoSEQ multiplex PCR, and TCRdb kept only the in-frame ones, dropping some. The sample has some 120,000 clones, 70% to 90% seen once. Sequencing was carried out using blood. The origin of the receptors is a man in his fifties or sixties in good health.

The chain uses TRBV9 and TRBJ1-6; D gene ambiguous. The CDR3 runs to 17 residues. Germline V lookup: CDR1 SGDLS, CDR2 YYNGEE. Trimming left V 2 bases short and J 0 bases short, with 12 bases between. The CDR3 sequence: CASSVEVLVSYNSPLHF. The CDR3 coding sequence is TGTGCCAGCAGCGTTGAGGTATTGGTCTCCTATAATTCACCCCTCCACTTT. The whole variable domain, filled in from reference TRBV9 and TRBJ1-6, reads DSGVTQTPKHLITATGQRVTLRCSPRSGDLSVYWYQQSLDQGLQFLIQYYNGEERAKGNILERFSAQQFPDLHSELNLSSLELGDSALYFCASSVEVLVSYNSPLHFGNGTRLTVT.

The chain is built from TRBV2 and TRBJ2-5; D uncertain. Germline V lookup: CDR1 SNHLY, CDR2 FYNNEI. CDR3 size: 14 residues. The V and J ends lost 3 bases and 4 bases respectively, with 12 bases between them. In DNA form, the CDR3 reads TGTGCCAGCAGTGACCCGGACGGCGGAGAGACCCAGTACTTC. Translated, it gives CASSDPDGGETQYF.

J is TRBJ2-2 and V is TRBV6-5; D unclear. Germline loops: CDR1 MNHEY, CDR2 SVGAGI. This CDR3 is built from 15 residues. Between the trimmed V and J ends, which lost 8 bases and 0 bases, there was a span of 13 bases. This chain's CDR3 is CASGPQYSNTGELFF. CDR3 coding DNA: TGTGCCAGCGGTCCGCAATACTCGAACACCGGGGAGCTGTTTTTT.

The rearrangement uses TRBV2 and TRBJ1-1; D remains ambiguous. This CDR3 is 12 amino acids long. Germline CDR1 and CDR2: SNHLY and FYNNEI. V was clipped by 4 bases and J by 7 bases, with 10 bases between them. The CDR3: CASSGDAGEAFF. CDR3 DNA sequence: TGTGCCAGCAGTGGAGACGCGGGTGAAGCTTTCTTT.

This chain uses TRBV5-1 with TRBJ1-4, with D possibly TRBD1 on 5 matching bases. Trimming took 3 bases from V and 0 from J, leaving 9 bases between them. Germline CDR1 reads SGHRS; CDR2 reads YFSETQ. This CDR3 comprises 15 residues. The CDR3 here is CASSSRDPTNEKLFF. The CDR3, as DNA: TGCGCCAGCAGCTCCAGGGATCCAACTAATGAAAAACTGTTTTTT.

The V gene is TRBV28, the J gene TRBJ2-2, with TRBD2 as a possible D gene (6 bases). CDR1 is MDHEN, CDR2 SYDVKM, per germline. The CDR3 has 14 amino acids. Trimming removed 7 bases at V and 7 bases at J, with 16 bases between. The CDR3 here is CASTPLGEVGELFF. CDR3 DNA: TGTGCCAGCACCCCATTGGGGGAGGTCGGGGAGCTGTTTTTT.

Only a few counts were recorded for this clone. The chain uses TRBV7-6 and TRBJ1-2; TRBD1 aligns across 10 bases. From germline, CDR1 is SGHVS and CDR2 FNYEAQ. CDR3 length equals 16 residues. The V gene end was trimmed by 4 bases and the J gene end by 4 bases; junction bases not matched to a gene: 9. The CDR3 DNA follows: TGTGCCAGCAGCTCCGCGACGGGACAGGGGAGCTATGGCTACACCTTC. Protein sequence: CASSSATGQGSYGYTF.

The CDR3 DNA follows: TGTGCCAGCAGCTTGCGGGGGGCGCGGGACATTCAGTACTTC. Protein: CASSLRGARDIQYF. V is TRBV5-4 and J is TRBJ2-4; a possible D gene is TRBD2 (7 bases). The CDR3 contains 14 residues. V lost 1 base and J lost 8, with 13 bases in between. The germline CDR1 and CDR2 sequences are SGHNT and YYREEE (reference sequence). Drawing the rest from reference TRBV5-4 and TRBJ2-4, the complete variable domain is ETGVTQSPTHLIKTRGQQVTLRCSSQSGHNTVSWYQQALGQGPQFIFQYYREEENGRGNFPPRFSGLQFPNYSSELNVNALELDDSALYLCASSLRGARDIQYFGAGTRLSVL.

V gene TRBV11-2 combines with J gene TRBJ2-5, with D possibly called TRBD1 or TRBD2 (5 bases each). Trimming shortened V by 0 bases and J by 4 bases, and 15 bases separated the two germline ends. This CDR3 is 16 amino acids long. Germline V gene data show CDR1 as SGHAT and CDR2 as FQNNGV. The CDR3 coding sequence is TGTGCCAGCAGCTTAGAGTGGGCAGGGACGGGAGAGACCCAGTACTTC. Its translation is CASSLEWAGTGETQYF. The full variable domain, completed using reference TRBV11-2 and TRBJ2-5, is EAGVAQSPRYKIIEKRQSVAFWCNPISGHATLYWYQQILGQGPKLLIQFQNNGVVDDSQLPKDRFSAERLKGVDSTLKIQPAKLEDSAVYLCASSLEWAGTGETQYFGPGTRLLVL.

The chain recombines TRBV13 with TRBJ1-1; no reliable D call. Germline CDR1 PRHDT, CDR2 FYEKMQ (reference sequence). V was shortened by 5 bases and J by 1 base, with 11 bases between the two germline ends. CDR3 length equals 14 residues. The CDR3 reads CASSAHRRNTEAFF. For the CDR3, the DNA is TGTGCCAGCAGCGCCCATCGACGGAACACTGAAGCTTTCTTT.

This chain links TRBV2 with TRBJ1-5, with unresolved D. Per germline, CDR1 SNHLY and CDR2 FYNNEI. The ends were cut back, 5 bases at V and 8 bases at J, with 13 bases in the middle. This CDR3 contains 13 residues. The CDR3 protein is CASSPPGGEPQHF. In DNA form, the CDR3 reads TGTGCCAGCAGTCCCCCCGGTGGGGAGCCCCAGCATTTT.

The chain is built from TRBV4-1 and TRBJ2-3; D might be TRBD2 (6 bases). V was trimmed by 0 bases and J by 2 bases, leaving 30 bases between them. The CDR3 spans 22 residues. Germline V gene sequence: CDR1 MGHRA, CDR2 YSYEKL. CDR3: CASSQDDTPGTSLGFDTDTQYF. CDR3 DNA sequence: TGCGCCAGCAGCCAAGATGATACCCCGGGGACTTCGTTGGGGTTCGACACAGATACGCAGTATTTT.

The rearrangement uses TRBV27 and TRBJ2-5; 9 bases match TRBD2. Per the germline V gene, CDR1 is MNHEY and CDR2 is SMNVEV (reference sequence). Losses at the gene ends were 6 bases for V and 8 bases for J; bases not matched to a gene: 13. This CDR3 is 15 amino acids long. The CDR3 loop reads CASSYSGGATETQYF. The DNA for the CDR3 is TGTGCCAGCAGCTATAGCGGGGGCGCCACGGAAACCCAGTACTTC.

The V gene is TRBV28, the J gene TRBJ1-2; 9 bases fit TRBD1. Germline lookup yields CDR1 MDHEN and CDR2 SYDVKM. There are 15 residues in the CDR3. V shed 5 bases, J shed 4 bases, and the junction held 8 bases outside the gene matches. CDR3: CASSLRDRVVYGYTF. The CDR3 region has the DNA TGTGCCAGCAGTCTCCGGGACAGGGTGGTCTATGGCTACACCTTC.

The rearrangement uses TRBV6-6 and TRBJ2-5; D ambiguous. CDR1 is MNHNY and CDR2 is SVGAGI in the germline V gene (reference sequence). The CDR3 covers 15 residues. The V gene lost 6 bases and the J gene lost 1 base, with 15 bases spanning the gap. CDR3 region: CASSLLHSSQETQYF. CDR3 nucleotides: TGTGCCAGCAGCCTCTTGCACAGCAGCCAAGAGACCCAGTACTTC.

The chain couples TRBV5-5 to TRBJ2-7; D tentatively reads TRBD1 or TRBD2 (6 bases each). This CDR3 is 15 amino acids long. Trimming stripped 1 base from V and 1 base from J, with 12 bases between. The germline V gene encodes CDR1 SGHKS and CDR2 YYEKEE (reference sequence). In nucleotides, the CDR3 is TGTGCCAGCAGCTTGTTGGGGGGCCAATCCTACGAGCAGTACTTC. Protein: CASSLLGGQSYEQYF. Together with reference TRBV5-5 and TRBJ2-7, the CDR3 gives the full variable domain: DAGVTQSPTHLIKTRGQQVTLRCSPISGHKSVSWYQQVLGQGPQFIFQYYEKEERGRGNFPDRFSARQFPNYSSELNVNALLLGDSALYLCASSLLGGQSYEQYFGPGTRLTVT.

The CDR3 spells CASSLWGSGANVLTF. The CDR3 region has the DNA TGTGCCAGCAGCTTATGGGGATCCGGGGCCAACGTCCTGACTTTC. The gene calls are TRBV7-9 and TRBJ2-6; D is unclear. The V and J ends lost 2 bases and 4 bases respectively, with 9 bases between them. Germline CDR1 reads SEHNR; CDR2 reads FQNEAQ (reference sequence). This CDR3 is 15 amino acids long.

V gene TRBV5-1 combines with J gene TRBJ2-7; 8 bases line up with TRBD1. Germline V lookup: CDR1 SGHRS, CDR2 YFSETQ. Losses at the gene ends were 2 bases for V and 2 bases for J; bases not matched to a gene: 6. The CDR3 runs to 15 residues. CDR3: CASSFGQGAAYEQYF. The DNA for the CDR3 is TGCGCCAGCAGCTTCGGGCAGGGGGCTGCCTACGAGCAGTACTTC.

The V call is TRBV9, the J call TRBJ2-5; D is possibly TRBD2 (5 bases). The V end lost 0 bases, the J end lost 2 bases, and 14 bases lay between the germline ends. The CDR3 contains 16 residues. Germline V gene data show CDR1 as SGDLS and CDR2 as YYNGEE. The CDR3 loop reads CASSVDSTIGQETQYF. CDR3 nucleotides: TGTGCCAGCAGCGTAGATTCGACTATTGGGCAAGAGACCCAGTACTTC.

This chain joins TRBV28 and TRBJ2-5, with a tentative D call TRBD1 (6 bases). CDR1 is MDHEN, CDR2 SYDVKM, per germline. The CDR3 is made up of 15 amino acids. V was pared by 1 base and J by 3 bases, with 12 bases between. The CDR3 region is CASSLSPGHEETQYF. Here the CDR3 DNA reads TGTGCCAGCAGTTTATCTCCGGGACACGAAGAGACCCAGTACTTC. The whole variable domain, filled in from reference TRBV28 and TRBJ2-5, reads DVKVTQSSRYLVKRTGEKVFLECVQDMDHENMFWYRQDPGLGLRLIYFSYDVKMKEKGDIPEGYSVSREKKERFSLILESASTNQTSMYLCASSLSPGHEETQYFGPGTRLLVL.

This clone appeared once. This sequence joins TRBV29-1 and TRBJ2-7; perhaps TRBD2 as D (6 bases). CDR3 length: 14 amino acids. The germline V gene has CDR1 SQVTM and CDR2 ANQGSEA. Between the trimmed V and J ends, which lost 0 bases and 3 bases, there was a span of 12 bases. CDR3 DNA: TGCAGCGTTGAAGATGAGAGGGGAGGCTACGAGCAGTACTTC. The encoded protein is CSVEDERGGYEQYF.

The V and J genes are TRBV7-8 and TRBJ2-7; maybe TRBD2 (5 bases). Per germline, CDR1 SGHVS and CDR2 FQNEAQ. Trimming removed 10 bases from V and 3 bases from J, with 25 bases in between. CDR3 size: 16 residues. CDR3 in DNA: TGTGCCACCCTACCCGAAAGACGGGGAACAGTCTACGAGCAGTACTTC. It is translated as CATLPERRGTVYEQYF.

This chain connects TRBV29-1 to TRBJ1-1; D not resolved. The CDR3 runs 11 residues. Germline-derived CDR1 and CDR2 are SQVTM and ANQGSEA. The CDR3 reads CSPAIPTEAFF. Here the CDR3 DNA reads TGCAGTCCGGCGATTCCCACTGAAGCTTTCTTT.

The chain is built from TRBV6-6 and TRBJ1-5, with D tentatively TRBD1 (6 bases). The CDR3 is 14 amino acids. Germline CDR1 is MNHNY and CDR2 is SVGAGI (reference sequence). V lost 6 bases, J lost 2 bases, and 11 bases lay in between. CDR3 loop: CASRQGLGNQPQHF. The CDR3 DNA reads TGTGCCAGCAGACAGGGACTTGGCAATCAGCCCCAGCATTTT.

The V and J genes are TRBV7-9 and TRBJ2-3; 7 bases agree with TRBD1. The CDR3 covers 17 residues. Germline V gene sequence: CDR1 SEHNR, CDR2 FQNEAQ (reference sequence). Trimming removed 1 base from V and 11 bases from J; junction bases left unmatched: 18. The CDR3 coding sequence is TGTGCCAGCAGCTTAGACGGGACAGTCGTTAGACCCCTTCTGCAGTATTTT. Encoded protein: CASSLDGTVVRPLLQYF.

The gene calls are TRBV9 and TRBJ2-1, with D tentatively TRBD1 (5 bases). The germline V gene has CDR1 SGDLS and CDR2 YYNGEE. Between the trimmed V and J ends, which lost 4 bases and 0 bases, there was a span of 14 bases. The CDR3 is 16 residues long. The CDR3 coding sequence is TGTGCCAGCAGCACTAACAGGTTGAGCTCCTACAATGAGCAGTTCTTC. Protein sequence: CASSTNRLSSYNEQFF.

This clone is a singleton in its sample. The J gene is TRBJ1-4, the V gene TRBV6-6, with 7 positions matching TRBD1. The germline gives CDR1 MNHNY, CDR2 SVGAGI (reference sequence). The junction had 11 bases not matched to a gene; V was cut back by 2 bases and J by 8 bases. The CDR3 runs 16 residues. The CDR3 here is CASSYGGWQGVEKLFF. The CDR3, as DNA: TGTGCCAGCAGTTACGGGGGTTGGCAGGGGGTCGAAAAACTGTTTTTT.

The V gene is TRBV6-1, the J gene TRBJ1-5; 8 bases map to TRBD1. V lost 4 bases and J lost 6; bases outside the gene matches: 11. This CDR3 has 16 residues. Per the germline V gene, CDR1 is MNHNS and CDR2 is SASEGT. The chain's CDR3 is CASSGGGQGGFQPQHF. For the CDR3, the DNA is TGTGCCAGCAGTGGAGGTGGACAGGGTGGGTTTCAGCCCCAGCATTTT.

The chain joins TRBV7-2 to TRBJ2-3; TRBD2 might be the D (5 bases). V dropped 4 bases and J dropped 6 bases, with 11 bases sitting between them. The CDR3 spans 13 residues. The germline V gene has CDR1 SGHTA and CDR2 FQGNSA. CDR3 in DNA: TGTGCCAGCAGCTCAGTACGCGGGGATACGCAGTATTTT. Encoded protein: CASSSVRGDTQYF.